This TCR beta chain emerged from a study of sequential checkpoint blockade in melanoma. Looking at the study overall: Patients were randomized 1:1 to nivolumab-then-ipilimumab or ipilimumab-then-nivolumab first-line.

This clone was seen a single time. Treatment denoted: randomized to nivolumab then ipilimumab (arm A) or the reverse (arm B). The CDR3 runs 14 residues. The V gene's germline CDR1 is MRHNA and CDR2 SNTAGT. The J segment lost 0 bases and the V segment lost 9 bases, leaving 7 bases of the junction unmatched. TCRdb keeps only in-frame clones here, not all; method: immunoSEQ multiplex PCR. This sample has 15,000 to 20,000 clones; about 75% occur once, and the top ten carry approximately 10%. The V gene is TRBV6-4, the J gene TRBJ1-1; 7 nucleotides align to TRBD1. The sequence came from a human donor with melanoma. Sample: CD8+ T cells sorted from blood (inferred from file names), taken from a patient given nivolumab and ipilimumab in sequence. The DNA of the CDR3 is TGTGCCAGGACAGGGAATTCTATGAACACTGAAGCTTTCTTT. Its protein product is CARTGNSMNTEAFF.